Listed here are 30 T cell receptor beta chains from one sample, sequenced in a study of cytomegalovirus exposure and HLA in healthy donors. Primers included in the PCR were 60 Vbeta and 13 Jbeta primers. TCRdb's table, derived via immunoSEQ multiplex PCR, lists solely in-frame clones and lacks some. The sample comprises approximately 150,000 clones, approximately 72% of which are singletons, and 6.5% rests with the top ten. Sequencing was performed on PBMCs. The receptors were sampled from a woman aged 55-75 years in good health and CMV-seronegative.

The table lists this clone with a few counts. J is TRBJ2-1 and V is TRBV7-9, with D perhaps matching TRBD1 (5 bases). The germline V and J ends were trimmed by 5 bases and 3 bases, with 14 bases remaining between them. Germline CDR1 SEHNR, CDR2 FQNEAQ (reference sequence). The CDR3 is 15 residues long. The CDR3 reads CASSESGRDYNEQFF. DNA for the CDR3: TGTGCCAGCAGCGAGTCTGGCAGGGACTACAATGAGCAGTTCTTC.

This clone showed up just a few times. The chain has TRBV7-9 and TRBJ2-5, with 11 bases matching TRBD2. The CDR3 runs 16 residues. V shed 5 bases and J 1 base; nucleotides not matched to a gene: 6. The germline gives CDR1 SEHNR, CDR2 FQNEAQ (reference sequence). The CDR3 nucleotides read TGTGCCAGCAGCGCTCGACTAGCGGGGATCCAAGAGACCCAGTACTTC. It translates to CASSARLAGIQETQYF.

This chain's CDR3 is CASSWGMGVRQAFF. The CDR3 DNA is TGTGCCAGCAGCTGGGGCATGGGTGTAAGACAAGCTTTCTTT. The genes are TRBV7-2 and TRBJ1-1; tentatively, D is TRBD1 (5 bases). The germline V and J ends were trimmed by 4 bases and 9 bases, with 18 bases remaining between them. Germline CDR1 is SGHTA and CDR2 is FQGNSA. The length of the CDR3 is 14 residues.

This clone came up once. This CDR3 is CASKLSGQGKETQYF. In nucleotides, the CDR3 is TGTGCCAGCAAGTTATCGGGACAGGGAAAGGAGACCCAGTACTTC. The rearrangement links TRBV6-5 to TRBJ2-5; TRBD1 aligns across 9 bases. The V segment lost 7 bases and the J segment 5 bases; nucleotides outside the gene matches: 11. Germline V gives CDR1 MNHEY, CDR2 SVGAGI. This CDR3 is 15 amino acids long.

The V gene is TRBV23-1, the J gene TRBJ1-4; the D is unclear. TRBV23-1 is sorted into the ORF group, with uncertain function. Between the trimmed V and J ends, which lost 0 bases and 8 bases, there was a span of 7 bases. CDR3 length equals 13 residues. CDR3 sequence (DNA): TGCGCCAGCAGTCAATCACTGAGGGAAAAACTGTTTTTT. Translating it yields CASSQSLREKLFF.

The chain has TRBV5-4 and TRBJ2-2; D remains ambiguous. This CDR3 contains 13 residues. CDR1 and CDR2 from the germline V gene are SGHNT and YYREEE (reference sequence). V lost 4 bases to trimming and J lost 7 bases, with 11 bases between them. The chain's CDR3 is CASSTLVNGELFF. The CDR3 DNA reads TGTGCCAGCAGCACCCTAGTTAACGGGGAGCTGTTTTTT. Looking up the rest from reference TRBV5-4 and TRBJ2-2 gives the full variable domain: ETGVTQSPTHLIKTRGQQVTLRCSSQSGHNTVSWYQQALGQGPQFIFQYYREEENGRGNFPPRFSGLQFPNYSSELNVNALELDDSALYLCASSTLVNGELFFGEGSRLTVL.

This clone appeared a few times. The rearrangement links TRBV11-2 to TRBJ1-2; TRBD1 matches at 7 bases. Looked up from germline, CDR1 is SGHAT and CDR2 is FQNNGV. After removal of 7 bases from V and 7 bases from J, the junction contained 12 bases not matched to a gene. CDR3 length equals 14 residues. In DNA form, the CDR3 reads TGTGCCAGCATCGGGGTACAGGGGTACAGTGGCTACACCTTC. It yields the protein CASIGVQGYSGYTF.

The rearrangement joins TRBV5-1 to TRBJ2-5; 11 bases map to TRBD2. Germline values: CDR1 SGHRS, CDR2 YFSETQ. J was trimmed by 4 bases and V by 6 bases; bases with no gene match: 5. CDR3 length: 14 residues. In DNA form, the CDR3 reads TGCGCCAGCAACCCGGGGACTAGCGGAGAGACCCAGTACTTC. This translates into CASNPGTSGETQYF.

The chain recombines TRBV6-1 with TRBJ2-7, with 7 bases that match TRBD2. After removal of 6 bases from V and 3 bases from J, the junction contained 8 bases not matched to a gene. CDR1 MNHNS and CDR2 SASEGT come from the germline V gene. The CDR3 covers 14 residues. CDR3 coding DNA: TGTGCCAGCAGGGTAGCGGGCGGGCACTACGAGCAGTACTTC. This codes for CASRVAGGHYEQYF.

On this clone: Other DNA variants within this sample encode the same CDR3. The chain joins TRBV7-2 to TRBJ2-1; 7 bases match TRBD2. Looked up from germline, CDR1 is SGHTA and CDR2 is FQGNSA. With 0 bases clipped from V and 3 bases from J, the junction kept 5 bases outside the gene matches. The CDR3 consists of 16 residues. The CDR3 reads CASSLAAAGIYNEQFF. For the CDR3, the DNA is TGTGCCAGCAGCTTAGCCGCAGCGGGGATCTACAATGAGCAGTTCTTC.

V gene TRBV11-3 combines with J gene TRBJ2-7; D may be TRBD1 (6 bases). The CDR3 covers 14 residues. V lost 5 bases and J lost 2, with 13 bases in between. CDR1 and CDR2 (germline): SGHNT, YENEEA. CDR3 protein: CASSPDGTTYEQYF. In nucleotides, the CDR3 is TGTGCCAGCAGCCCGGACGGGACAACCTACGAGCAGTACTTC.

This chain uses TRBV6-1 with TRBJ1-6; weak D call: TRBD1 (6 bases). The V gene's germline CDR1 is MNHNS and CDR2 SASEGT. The CDR3 spans 14 residues. Deletions cut 5 bases from V and 5 bases from J, with 10 bases between. DNA for the CDR3: TGTGCCAGCAGTTTAGGACAGAATAATTCACCCCTCCACTTT. Translating gives CASSLGQNNSPLHF.

The chain recombines TRBV13 with TRBJ2-5; the match to TRBD2 covers 15 bases. The CDR3 sequence is 17 residues long. Germline V gene data show CDR1 as PRHDT and CDR2 as FYEKMQ (reference sequence). Trimming at V came to 8 bases and at J to 4 bases, leaving 11 bases not matched to a gene. The CDR3 loop reads CASPRTSGGAEVETQYF. Written as DNA, the CDR3 is TGTGCCAGCCCCAGGACTAGCGGGGGGGCCGAGGTAGAGACCCAGTACTTC.

The chain joins TRBV28 to TRBJ1-5, with a possible D match to TRBD1 (6 bases). The CDR3 sequence is 14 residues long. From germline, CDR1 is MDHEN and CDR2 SYDVKM. Trimming removed 4 bases from V and 2 bases from J, with 9 bases in between. The CDR3 protein is CASSSAGGNQPQHF. CDR3 sequence (DNA): TGTGCCAGCAGTTCGGCAGGGGGCAATCAGCCCCAGCATTTT.

The gene calls are TRBV2 and TRBJ2-7; 11 bases are a match to TRBD1. This CDR3 spans 14 amino acids. V lost 7 bases, J lost 4 bases, and 6 bases stayed unmatched. Looked up from germline, CDR1 is SNHLY and CDR2 is FYNNEI. The CDR3 DNA is TGTGCCAGCACCGACGGGACAGGGGGTTACGAGCAGTACTTC. Its translation is CASTDGTGGYEQYF.

The rearrangement uses TRBV6-5 and TRBJ2-7, with D possibly being TRBD2 (6 bases). Germline V lookup: CDR1 MNHEY, CDR2 SVGAGI. The CDR3 spans 15 residues. Trimming took 0 bases from V and 5 from J, leaving 14 bases between them. The CDR3 region has the DNA TGTGCCAGCAGTTACTCTGCCCGGGGGTGGGACGAGCAGTACTTC. Protein: CASSYSARGWDEQYF.

This clone was observed a few times. V and J are TRBV7-7 and TRBJ2-5, with 13 bases aligning to TRBD2. CDR3 length equals 15 residues. Germline trimming cut 5 bases from V and 4 bases from J; bases unmatched to any gene: 4. The germline V gene has CDR1 SSHAT and CDR2 FNYEAQ (reference sequence). CDR3 in DNA: TGTGCCAGCAGCACCGGACTAGCGGGAGCAGAGACCCAGTACTTC. It yields the protein CASSTGLAGAETQYF.

The chain combines TRBV28 with TRBJ1-3; 7 positions match TRBD1. CDR3 length: 15 amino acids. The trim removed 5 bases at V and 2 bases at J, leaving 6 bases unmatched. The germline gives CDR1 MDHEN, CDR2 SYDVKM. CDR3 residues: CASSLGQVAGNTIYF. The CDR3 coding sequence is TGTGCCAGCAGTCTCGGACAGGTGGCTGGAAACACCATATATTTT.

This chain joins TRBV19 and TRBJ2-1, with 15 bases fitting TRBD2. This CDR3 has 16 amino acids. CDR1 LNHDA and CDR2 SQIVND come from the germline V gene (reference sequence). V was clipped by 4 bases and J by 7 bases; unmatched bases: 5. The CDR3 here is CASSSRTSGGGNEQFF. The DNA for the CDR3 is TGTGCCAGTAGTAGCCGGACTAGCGGGGGGGGGAATGAGCAGTTCTTC.

The V gene is TRBV6-1, the J gene TRBJ1-1, with D possibly TRBD1 on 5 matching bases. CDR3 length equals 14 residues. Per the germline V gene, CDR1 is MNHNS and CDR2 is SASEGT. V was pared by 5 bases and J by 4 bases, with 14 bases between. CDR3 DNA sequence: TGTGCCAGCAGTACTGTCGGGGGAACCACTGAAGCTTTCTTT. It yields the protein CASSTVGGTTEAFF.

V and J are TRBV7-8 and TRBJ1-2; 8 bases align to TRBD1. V was clipped by 4 bases and J by 5 bases; unmatched bases: 15. Germline V gene lookup returns CDR1 SGHVS and CDR2 FQNEAQ. This CDR3 comprises 17 residues. CDR3 sequence: CASSSLADRVVFYGYTF. In DNA form, the CDR3 reads TGTGCCAGCAGCTCGTTGGCGGACAGGGTGGTTTTTTATGGCTACACCTTC.

Only a few counts were recorded for this clone. CDR3 amino acids: CASSSPGRRRRQPQHF. DNA of the CDR3: TGTGCCAGTAGTTCTCCCGGGAGGCGGAGGCGTCAGCCCCAGCATTTT. The V call is TRBV19, the J call TRBJ1-5; D unresolved. The CDR3 runs 16 residues. Germline V lookup: CDR1 LNHDA, CDR2 SQIVND (reference sequence). V was trimmed by 5 bases and J by 6 bases, leaving 20 bases between them.

Only a few counts were recorded for this clone. The V and J genes are TRBV5-4 and TRBJ1-4, with no clear D. The germline CDR1 and CDR2 sequences are SGHNT and YYREEE (reference sequence). Trimming took 4 bases from V and 8 from J, leaving 9 bases between them. The CDR3 extends over 12 amino acids. CDR3 protein: CASSPDTEKLFF. The CDR3 region has the DNA TGTGCCAGCAGCCCTGACACGGAAAAACTGTTTTTT.

This chain connects TRBV27 to TRBJ2-1, with 12 bases fitting TRBD2. Germline trimming cut 7 bases from V and 9 bases from J; bases unmatched to any gene: 13. This CDR3 is built from 16 residues. CDR1 is MNHEY and CDR2 is SMNVEV in the germline V gene (reference sequence). CDR3 protein: CASTLTSGRPSGEQFF. The CDR3 coding sequence is TGTGCCAGCACCCTAACTAGCGGGAGGCCCTCGGGTGAGCAGTTCTTC.

The V and J genes are TRBV6-5 and TRBJ2-7, with 7 bases matching TRBD1. The germline CDR1 and CDR2 sequences are MNHEY and SVGAGI. Trimming at V came to 8 bases and at J to 6 bases, leaving 7 bases not matched to a gene. The CDR3 length is 12 residues. CDR3 amino acids: CASGETGAEQYF. Written as DNA, the CDR3 is TGTGCCAGCGGAGAAACAGGGGCCGAGCAGTACTTC.

The chain carries TRBV28 and TRBJ1-2; unclear D gene. This CDR3 is 11 amino acids long. Germline V gene data show CDR1 as MDHEN and CDR2 as SYDVKM. V gave up 8 bases and J gave up 2 bases, with 6 bases separating them. The CDR3 protein is CASAGNYGYTF. The CDR3 DNA sequence: TGTGCCAGCGCGGGAAACTATGGCTACACCTTC.

This sequence joins TRBV5-4 and TRBJ2-7; 8 nucleotides align to TRBD2. After removal of 2 bases from V and 5 bases from J, the junction contained 9 bases not matched to a gene. Germline V gene sequence: CDR1 SGHNT, CDR2 YYREEE (reference sequence). This CDR3 is built from 15 residues. CDR3 DNA sequence: TGTGCCAGCAGCTTAACCGGGACTAGTATCCACGAGCAGTACTTC. Translation: CASSLTGTSIHEQYF.

The V call is TRBV29-1, the J call TRBJ1-2, with 8 bases lining up with TRBD1. V shed 4 bases, J shed 7 bases, and the junction held 5 bases outside the gene matches. The CDR3 sequence is 12 residues long. Germline assignment: CDR1 SQVTM and CDR2 ANQGSEA. CDR3 nucleotides: TGCAGCGTTGGGTCAGGGGGCTTTGGCTACACCTTC. Translated: CSVGSGGFGYTF.

This clone was detected only a few times. This sequence joins TRBV7-9 and TRBJ2-7, with D possibly matching TRBD1 (6 bases). There are 13 residues in the CDR3. CDR1 and CDR2 from the germline V gene are SEHNR and FQNEAQ (reference sequence). Trimming removed 5 bases from V and 3 bases from J, with 11 bases in between. The CDR3 loop reads CASSLVGGYEQYF. The CDR3 DNA reads as TGTGCCAGCAGCCTGGTAGGGGGCTACGAGCAGTACTTC.

The gene calls are TRBV6-1 and TRBJ2-7; 7 bases line up with TRBD2. V trimming: 7 bases; J trimming: 6 bases; junction bases outside the gene matches: 9. The germline V gene has CDR1 MNHNS and CDR2 SASEGT. The CDR3 extends over 13 amino acids. The CDR3 loop reads CASTTRGEGEQYF. CDR3 in DNA: TGTGCCAGCACCACTCGAGGGGAGGGCGAGCAGTACTTC.